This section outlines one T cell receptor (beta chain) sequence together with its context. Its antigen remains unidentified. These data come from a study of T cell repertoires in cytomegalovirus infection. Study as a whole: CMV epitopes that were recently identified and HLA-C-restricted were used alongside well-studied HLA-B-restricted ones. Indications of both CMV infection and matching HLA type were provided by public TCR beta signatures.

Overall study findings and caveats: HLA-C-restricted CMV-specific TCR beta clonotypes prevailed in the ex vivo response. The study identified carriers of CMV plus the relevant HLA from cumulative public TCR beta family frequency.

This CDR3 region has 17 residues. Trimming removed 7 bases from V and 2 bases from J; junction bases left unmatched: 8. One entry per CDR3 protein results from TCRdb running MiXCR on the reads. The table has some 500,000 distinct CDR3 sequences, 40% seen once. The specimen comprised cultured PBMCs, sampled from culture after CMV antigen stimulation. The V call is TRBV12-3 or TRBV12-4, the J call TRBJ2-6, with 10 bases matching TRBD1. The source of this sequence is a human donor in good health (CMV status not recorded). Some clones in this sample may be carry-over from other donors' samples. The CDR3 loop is CASTPGQGVAGANVLTF. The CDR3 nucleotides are TGTGCCAGCACTCCAGGACAGGGGGTCGCTGGGGCCAACGTCCTGACTTTC.